This T cell receptor (beta chain) was captured by sequencing in a study of T cell responses to AZD1222 COVID-19 vaccine. Looking at the study overall: Pooled in the analysis were second doses at about 4 or about 12 weeks.

Comment on this clone: The antigen remains unidentified.

CDR1 WSHSY and CDR2 SAAADI come from the germline V gene. With 1 base removed from V and 7 bases from J, the gap between germline ends came to 4 bases. The CDR3 runs to 12 residues. General study findings and limits: Baseline seropositivity occurred in only a handful of AZD1222 recipients. Only after the peak T cell response were repertoires sampled.

Assay used: immunoSEQ multiplex PCR; TCRdb lists only in-frame clones, some missing. The repertoire holds more than 85,000 clones, approximately 82% seen once, with under 25% in the top ten. This chain joins TRBV10-2 and TRBJ2-2; D gene uncertain. This sample comprised peripheral blood, obtained on day 0 of AZD1222 vaccination. The sequence came from an adult in good health. The CDR3 coding sequence is TGCGCCAGCAGTGAGTGGAACGGGGAGCTGTTTTTT. Protein product: CASSEWNGELFF.